What follows are 24 T cell receptor beta chains derived from one specimen sequenced in a study of regulatory T cells in long-lasting Graves disease. Building the TCR beta libraries relied on iRepertoire HTBI primers, and CDR3 regions underwent Arm-PCR. TCRdb itself ran the multiplex PCR reads through MiXCR, one entry per CDR3 protein. The sample has 200,000 to 250,000 distinct CDR3 sequences, approximately 20% seen once. Time point defined: newly diagnosed GD, antithyroid drugs for less than 3 months. The authors made the TCR library using RNA they extracted from PBMCs. The material sequenced was peripheral blood mononuclear cells (PBMCs), taken at new diagnosis, from a patient treated with antithyroid drugs. The source is a female donor with Graves disease.

In regard to this clonotype: At one end the junction does not follow the germline gene, possibly because of a read error. CDR3 region: CASSQRGDQLQHF. In nucleotides, the CDR3 is TGCGCCAGCAGTCAACGGGGGGATCAGCTCCAGCATTTT. The V gene is TRBV10-2, the J gene TRBJ1-5, with D tentatively TRBD1 (5 bases). CDR1 and CDR2 from the germline V gene are WSHSY and SAAADI. This CDR3 is built from 13 residues.

This clonotype was seen ten or more times. The chain links TRBV2 to TRBJ2-3, with TRBD2 matching over 11 bases. CDR1 and CDR2 (germline): SNHLY, FYNNEI. J lost 6 bases, V lost 2 bases, and 1 base had no gene match. The CDR3 length is 14 residues. As DNA, the CDR3 is TGTGCCAGCAGTGAATCTAGCGGGAGGGATACGCAGTATTTT. Translation: CASSESSGRDTQYF. The whole variable domain, remainder taken from reference TRBV2 and TRBJ2-3, is EPEVTQTPSHQVTQMGQEVILRCVPISNHLYFYWYRQILGQKVEFLVSFYNNEISEKSEIFDDQFSVERPDGSNFTLKIRSTKLEDSAMYFCASSESSGRDTQYFGPGTRLTVL.

This clonotype was seen repeatedly, ten times or more. This chain uses TRBV3-1 with TRBJ2-5; D is possibly TRBD1 or TRBD2 (5 bases each). This CDR3 is built from 14 residues. Germline loops: CDR1 LGHDT, CDR2 YNNKEL (reference sequence). The V end was cut by 5 bases, the J end by 1 base, with 11 bases between. The CDR3 loop reads CASSNRGSQETQYF. In DNA form, the CDR3 reads TGTGCCAGCAGCAACCGGGGCAGCCAAGAGACCCAGTACTTC.

This clonotype was detected many times. The chain couples TRBV4-3 to TRBJ2-5, with unresolved D. Trimming cost V 0 bases and J 1 base, with 9 bases left between them. The CDR3 is 15 amino acids. CDR1 and CDR2 (germline): LGHNA, YSLEER. The CDR3 protein is CASSQDRTGQETQYF. For the CDR3, the DNA is TGCGCCAGCAGCCAAGATCGGACGGGCCAAGAGACCCAGTACTTC.

This clonotype was counted many times. This chain joins TRBV6-1 and TRBJ1-5, with D unresolved. V lost 7 bases to trimming and J lost 7 bases, with 20 bases between them. The CDR3 covers 15 residues. Germline CDR1 MNHNS, CDR2 SASEGT. The CDR3 DNA is TGTGCCAGCACCAAGACCGGGTCCCTCGGGCAGCCCCAGCATTTT. Residues: CASTKTGSLGQPQHF.

This clonotype was counted many times. This rearrangement joins TRBV7-2 to TRBJ2-5; no reliable D call. Germline CDR1 reads SGHTA; CDR2 reads FQGNSA. The CDR3 has 14 amino acids. V lost 0 bases, J lost 2 bases, and 7 bases lay in between. This chain's CDR3 is CASSLAARQETQYF. As DNA, the CDR3 is TGTGCCAGCAGCTTAGCGGCCAGACAAGAGACCCAGTACTTC.

Many counts were recorded for this clonotype. The chain employs TRBV9 and TRBJ2-3; 8 bases fit TRBD2. Looked up from germline, CDR1 is SGDLS and CDR2 is YYNGEE. Germline trimming cut 9 bases from V and 4 bases from J; bases unmatched to any gene: 13. The CDR3 length is 15 residues. This chain's CDR3 is CATARSGGQADTQYF. For the CDR3, the DNA is TGTGCCACCGCTCGATCGGGAGGGCAGGCAGATACGCAGTATTTT.

In its sample, this clonotype was seen many times. The chain is built from TRBV10-3 and TRBJ2-1, with 8 bases fitting TRBD2. Germline loops: CDR1 ENHRY, CDR2 SYGVKD. V shed 10 bases and J 7 bases; nucleotides not matched to a gene: 9. The CDR3 has 13 residues. The CDR3 reads CATLGLDKNEQFF. CDR3 bases: TGTGCCACCCTGGGACTAGATAAGAATGAGCAGTTCTTC.

This clonotype was observed a few times. The chain couples TRBV28 to TRBJ1-2, with 10 bases lining up with TRBD1. CDR1 and CDR2 from the germline V gene are MDHEN and SYDVKM. The CDR3 consists of 13 residues. V lost 11 bases, J lost 2 bases, and 5 bases stayed unmatched. The CDR3 DNA follows: TGTGCCGGGGGACAGGGGAGGAACTATGGCTACACCTTC. Translated, it gives CAGGQGRNYGYTF.

This clonotype appeared many times. The CDR3 loop is CASSLIKDTEAFF. DNA for the CDR3: TGTGCCAGCAGTTTAATAAAGGACACTGAAGCTTTCTTT. The rearrangement links TRBV27 to TRBJ1-1, with no clear D. Per the germline V gene, CDR1 is MNHEY and CDR2 is SMNVEV (reference sequence). The CDR3 runs to 13 residues. Trimming stripped 2 bases from V and 3 bases from J, with 7 bases between.

In regard to this clonotype: A much larger clone sits a single nucleotide away, making a read error possible. The rearrangement joins TRBV10-3 to TRBJ2-7, with D possibly being TRBD1 or TRBD2 (5 bases each). Germline V gene data show CDR1 as ENHRY and CDR2 as SYGVKD. Between the trimmed V and J ends, which lost 3 bases and 2 bases, there was a span of 14 bases. The CDR3 covers 15 residues. The CDR3 DNA reads TGTGCCATCAGTGATAGGGGAGATGCGGCCTACGAGCAGTACTTC. Translation gives CAISDRGDAAYEQYF.

In regard to this clonotype: Given a much more abundant clone one base away, this may be a read error. The CDR3 spells CSATVGGPGEKLFF. The CDR3 coding sequence is TGCAGTGCTACGGTGGGGGGGCCCGGGGAAAAACTGTTTTTT. The chain uses TRBV20-1 and TRBJ1-4, with D tentatively TRBD1 (6 bases). This CDR3 has 14 amino acids. Per the germline V gene, CDR1 is DFQATT and CDR2 is SNEGSKA (reference sequence). The ends were cut back, 4 bases at V and 8 bases at J, with 17 bases in the middle.

For the CDR3, the DNA is TGCAGTGCTATATCCCCTAATAGGGGCAATAACTATGGCTACACCTTC. This codes for CSAISPNRGNNYGYTF. The chain is built from TRBV20-1 and TRBJ1-2; perhaps TRBD1 as D (5 bases). The V and J ends lost 4 bases and 1 base respectively, with 19 bases between them. CDR1 is DFQATT and CDR2 is SNEGSKA in the germline V gene (reference sequence). CDR3 size: 16 residues.

The chain combines TRBV11-2 with TRBJ2-7; tentative D call: TRBD2 (5 bases). The germline V gene encodes CDR1 SGHAT and CDR2 FQNNGV. The length of the CDR3 is 13 residues. Trimming shortened V by 5 bases and J by 3 bases, and 11 bases separated the two germline ends. Here the CDR3 reads CASSIYRDYEQYF. In DNA, the CDR3 is TGTGCCAGCAGCATATACCGGGACTACGAGCAGTACTTC. Looking up the rest from reference TRBV11-2 and TRBJ2-7 gives the full variable domain: EAGVAQSPRYKIIEKRQSVAFWCNPISGHATLYWYQQILGQGPKLLIQFQNNGVVDDSQLPKDRFSAERLKGVDSTLKIQPAKLEDSAVYLCASSIYRDYEQYFGPGTRLTVT.

This chain links TRBV7-2 with TRBJ2-2, with TRBD2 identical over 7 bases. In germline, CDR1 is SGHTA, CDR2 FQGNSA. The length of the CDR3 is 14 residues. V shed 5 bases, J shed 4 bases, and the junction held 4 bases outside the gene matches. As DNA, the CDR3 is TGTGCCAGCAGCCACGGACTAGGCACCGGGGAGCTGTTTTTT. Its translation is CASSHGLGTGELFF.

This clonotype came up many times. The J gene is TRBJ2-6, the V gene TRBV25-1; maybe TRBD2 (6 bases). Germline loops: CDR1 MGHDK, CDR2 SYGVNS. The V end was cut by 5 bases, the J end by 0 bases, with 26 bases between. The CDR3 contains 21 residues. CDR3 residues: CASSPQPQAGPFISGANVLTF. CDR3 nucleotide sequence: TGTGCCAGCAGTCCTCAACCCCAGGCGGGGCCCTTTATCTCTGGGGCCAACGTCCTGACTTTC.

This clonotype was seen ten or more times. The chain carries TRBV28 and TRBJ1-5, with D unresolved. Per the germline V gene, CDR1 is MDHEN and CDR2 is SYDVKM. The CDR3 has 16 amino acids. Trimming took 6 bases from V and 0 from J, leaving 15 bases between them. The CDR3: CASSPQDPYSNQPQHF. In DNA, the CDR3 is TGTGCCAGCAGCCCCCAAGACCCGTATAGCAATCAGCCCCAGCATTTT.

This clonotype was picked up many times. The chain links TRBV12-3 or TRBV12-4 to TRBJ2-7; 9 bases are a match to TRBD2. The CDR3 is 15 residues long. V was pared by 4 bases and J by 2 bases, with 6 bases of the junction left unmatched. Written as DNA, the CDR3 is TGTGCCAGCAGTTCTGGGACTAGCTACCCCTACGAGCAGTACTTC. Protein: CASSSGTSYPYEQYF.

Details on this clonotype: Since a much larger clone is just one base distant, this may be a read error. The chain combines TRBV28 with TRBJ1-1, with D possibly being TRBD1 (6 bases). The CDR3 runs 15 residues. The V gene lost 10 bases and the J gene lost 1 base, with 19 bases spanning the gap. From germline, CDR1 is MDHEN and CDR2 SYDVKM. CDR3 sequence reads: CAITSHPTGNTEAFF. DNA for the CDR3: TGTGCCATAACATCTCACCCGACAGGGAACACTGAAGCTTTCTTT.

At least ten counts were recorded for this clonotype. V and J are TRBV7-6 and TRBJ1-2, with D tentatively TRBD1 (6 bases). Per germline, CDR1 SGHVS and CDR2 FNYEAQ. The CDR3 is 14 amino acids. Trimming took off 1 base at V and 6 bases at J, with 12 bases between the two ends. The CDR3 loop is CASSLEFRGHGYTF. CDR3 nucleotides: TGTGCCAGCAGCTTAGAGTTCCGGGGGCATGGCTACACCTTC.

This clonotype has at least ten counts. One junction end does not reproduce the germline sequence, and a read error may be involved. The V and J genes are TRBV5-1 and TRBJ2-2; D ambiguous. This CDR3 region has 14 residues. From germline, CDR1 is SGHRS and CDR2 YFSETQ. The CDR3 sequence: CASSPWMNTGELFF. CDR3 in DNA: TGTGCCAGCAGCCCTTGGATGAACACCGGGGAGCTGTTTTTT.

V gene TRBV27 combines with J gene TRBJ2-7; no definite D call. V was shortened by 2 bases and J by 3 bases, with 11 bases between the two germline ends. The germline gives CDR1 MNHEY, CDR2 SMNVEV (reference sequence). The CDR3 consists of 14 residues. The CDR3 nucleotides are TGTGCCAGCAGTTTAAAGGCAGACCACTACGAGCAGTACGTC. Translation: CASSLKADHYEQYV.

In this sample, this clonotype turned up many times. J is TRBJ1-3 and V is TRBV11-3; D gene unclear. Germline V gene data show CDR1 as SGHNT and CDR2 as YENEEA. Trimming removed 0 bases from V and 2 bases from J, with 2 bases in between. There are 13 residues in the CDR3. The DNA of the CDR3 is TGTGCCAGCAGCTTAGAACCTGGAAACACCATATATTTT. Its protein product is CASSLEPGNTIYF.

V gene TRBV9 combines with J gene TRBJ1-2; D is uncertain. The germline V gene encodes CDR1 SGDLS and CDR2 YYNGEE. V lost 3 bases, J lost 8 bases, and 14 bases lay in between. This CDR3 spans 13 amino acids. The CDR3 here is CASSGLAGLGYTF. In DNA, the CDR3 is TGTGCCAGCAGCGGCCTAGCGGGCCTCGGCTACACCTTC.